This T cell receptor (beta chain) was sequenced during a study of CD8+ T cells in alopecia areata. Whole-study context: Tofacitinib administration to treated patients was oral, at 5 to 10 mg twice daily. A 6-month off-drug phase came after tofacitinib, which had lasted 6 to 18 months.

Indicated treatment: oral pan-JAK inhibitor, 5-10 mg twice daily. Findings of the study overall: Many of the expanded lesional clones endured in scalp and blood while on tofacitinib. Having just one nonresponder leaves the connection between baseline CD8+ expansion and response unresolved.

CDR1 is SGDLS, CDR2 YYNGEE, per germline. The V end lost 0 bases, the J end lost 0 bases, and 13 bases lay between the germline ends. The CDR3 totals 16 residues. cDNA prepared by RNA extraction and subsequent reverse transcription served as the template for sequencing. TCRdb keeps only in-frame clones here, not all; method: immunoSEQ multiplex PCR. The table has about 200,000 clones, approximately 67% seen once. About this clone: Its cognate antigen is unknown.

The chain recombines TRBV9 with TRBJ2-7; D remains ambiguous. Specimen: CD4+ T cells sorted from blood, collected around week 49, from a patient treated with tofacitinib. This sequence was found in a human donor with alopecia areata. The CDR3 nucleotides read TGTGCCAGCAGCGTAGTCCGGGCTCCAAACTCCTACGAGCAGTACTTC. It is translated as CASSVVRAPNSYEQYF. Full variable domain (outside the CDR3, taken from reference TRBV9 and TRBJ2-7): DSGVTQTPKHLITATGQRVTLRCSPRSGDLSVYWYQQSLDQGLQFLIQYYNGEERAKGNILERFSAQQFPDLHSELNLSSLELGDSALYFCASSVVRAPNSYEQYFGPGTRLTVT.